The present T cell receptor beta chain was sequenced within a study of T cell repertoires in cytomegalovirus infection. A word on this clonotype: The junction differs from germline at one of its ends, possibly a read error.

The CDR3 totals 16 residues. Germline V gene sequence: CDR1 SGHDT, CDR2 YYEEEE. TCRdb analysed the reads with MiXCR anew, one entry per CDR3 protein. The data show under 600,000 distinct CDR3 sequences, 16% seen once. The TCR was taken from a human donor in good health (CMV status not recorded). Some clones in this sample may be carry-over from other donors' samples. This rearrangement joins TRBV5-6 to TRBJ2-2, with 12 positions matching TRBD2. Sample: CD8+ T cells from PBMCs. CDR3 nucleotides: TGTGCCAGCAGCAATGGACTAGCGGGGAGCACCGGGGTGCTGTTTTTT. Translating it yields CASSNGLAGSTGVLFF.